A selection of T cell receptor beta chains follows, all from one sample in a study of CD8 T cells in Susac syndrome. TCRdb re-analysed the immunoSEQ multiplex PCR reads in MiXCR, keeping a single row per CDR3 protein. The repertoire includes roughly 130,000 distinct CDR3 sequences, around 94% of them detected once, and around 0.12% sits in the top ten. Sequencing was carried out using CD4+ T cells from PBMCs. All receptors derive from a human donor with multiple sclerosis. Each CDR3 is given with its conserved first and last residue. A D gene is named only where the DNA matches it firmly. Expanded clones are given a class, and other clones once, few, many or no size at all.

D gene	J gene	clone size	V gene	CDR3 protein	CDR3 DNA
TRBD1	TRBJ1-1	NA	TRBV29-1	CSVGQGALNTEAFF	TGCAGCGTTGGACAGGGGGCGTTGAACACTGAAGCTTTCTTT
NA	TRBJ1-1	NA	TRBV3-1	CASSQDRGPWDTEAFF	TGTGCCAGCAGCCAAGACCGGGGCCCGTGGGACACTGAAGCTTTCTTT
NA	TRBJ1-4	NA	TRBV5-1	CASSLALGEANEKLFF	TGCGCCAGCAGCTTGGCCCTCGGGGAGGCGAATGAAAAACTGTTTTTT
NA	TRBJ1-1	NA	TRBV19	CASMGELIHTEAFF	TGTGCCAGTATGGGGGAGTTAATACACACCGAAGCTTTCTTT
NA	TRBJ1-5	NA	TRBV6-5	CASRDRDQPQHF	TGTGCCAGCAGAGACCGCGATCAGCCCCAGCATTTT
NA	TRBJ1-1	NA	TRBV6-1	CASKRLEAFF	TGTGCCAGCAAACGGCTTGAAGCTTTCTTT
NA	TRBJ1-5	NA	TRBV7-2	CASSLWIGGGQPQHF	TGTGCCAGCAGCTTATGGATTGGGGGAGGTCAGCCCCAGCATTTT
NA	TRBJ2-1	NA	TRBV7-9	CASIPRGSSYNEQFF	TGTGCCAGCATTCCTAGGGGGAGCTCCTACAATGAGCAGTTCTTC
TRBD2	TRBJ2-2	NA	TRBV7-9	CASSRDGLAGTTGELFF	TGTGCCAGCAGCCGGGACGGACTAGCGGGCACCACCGGGGAGCTGTTTTTT
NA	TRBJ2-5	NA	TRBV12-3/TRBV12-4	CASSLAHWETQYF	TGTGCCAGCAGTTTGGCTCACTGGGAGACCCAGTACTTC
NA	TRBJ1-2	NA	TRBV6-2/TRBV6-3	CASSFREVGYTF	TGTGCCAGCAGTTTCAGGGAGGTTGGCTACACCTTC
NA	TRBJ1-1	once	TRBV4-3	CASSQDFHRPEAFF	TGCGCCAGCAGCCAAGATTTTCACAGACCCGAAGCTTTCTTT
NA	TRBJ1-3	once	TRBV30	CARSGTAGNTIYF	TGTGCCAGATCCGGGACGGCCGGAAACACCATATATTTT